The T cell receptor beta chain under discussion was sequenced for a study of beta chain features in type 1 diabetes. Averaging approximately 0.11 L, one heparinised blood draw was given by each donor. Of the isolated RNA, all was reverse transcribed, and so the sequenced material was expressed TCRB transcripts. Assay: immunoSEQ multiplex PCR; the TCRdb copy retains only in-frame clones and omits some. The table has 360,000 or so clones, around 20% seen once. This clone has only a few counts. The origin of this receptor is a woman younger than 30 in good health. The sample comprised naive CD4+ T cells from blood.

The CDR3 bases are TGTGCCAGCAGCATTAAGAACACTGAAGCTTTCTTT. Amino acid sequence: CASSIKNTEAFF. The genes are TRBV5-6 and TRBJ1-1; no firm D call. Germline V gene sequence: CDR1 SGHDT, CDR2 YYEEEE. V dropped 4 bases and J dropped 1 base, with 5 bases sitting between them. The CDR3 is 12 amino acids.